The 21 T cell receptor beta chains reported below all come from one sample, sequenced in a study of blood T cell repertoires in COVID-19. The assay was immunoSEQ multiplex PCR, and TCRdb's table has in-frame clones only and misses some. The sample includes 210,000 or so clones, about 88% of them seen just once. The specimen was peripheral blood. These receptors came from a woman aged 40 to 50 who had recovered from COVID-19.

A single count supports this clone. The J gene is TRBJ2-2, the V gene TRBV2; 7 positions match TRBD1. V lost 6 bases, J lost 4 bases, and 8 bases stayed unmatched. Germline values: CDR1 SNHLY, CDR2 FYNNEI. The CDR3 totals 15 residues. Here the CDR3 reads CASRTGSFSTGELFF. Written as DNA, the CDR3 is TGTGCCAGCAGGACAGGGTCGTTTAGCACCGGGGAGCTGTTTTTT.

The sample holds one count of this clone. The CDR3 nucleotides are TGCAGCGTTGAAGAACTGCCGGGACAGGGTAAAGGTCAGCCCCAGCATTTT. This translates into CSVEELPGQGKGQPQHF. The chain carries TRBV29-1 and TRBJ1-5; 9 nucleotides agree with TRBD1. Germline V gene lookup returns CDR1 SQVTM and CDR2 ANQGSEA. This CDR3 region has 17 residues. Trimming at V came to 0 bases and at J to 6 bases, leaving 12 bases not matched to a gene.

The CDR3 nucleotides are TGTGCCAGCAGTCCCGACAGGGGGGGGAATGAGCAGTTCTTC. Translating it yields CASSPDRGGNEQFF. The genes are TRBV27 and TRBJ2-1, with TRBD1 matching over 9 bases. V trimming: 5 bases; J trimming: 7 bases; junction bases outside the gene matches: 6. The CDR3 is 14 amino acids. The V gene's germline CDR1 is MNHEY and CDR2 SMNVEV (reference sequence).

The rearrangement joins TRBV5-1 to TRBJ2-1, with TRBD1 matching over 8 bases. The CDR3 totals 14 residues. Germline V gene sequence: CDR1 SGHRS, CDR2 YFSETQ. With V trimmed by 1 base and J by 8 bases, 5 bases remained unmatched. CDR3 DNA: TGCGCCAGCAGCTTGCGGACAGGGTACGATGAGCAGTTCTTC. This sequence encodes CASSLRTGYDEQFF.

About this clone: The same CDR3 also results from other DNA sequences found in this sample. The chain links TRBV6-4 to TRBJ2-3; D may be TRBD2 (5 bases). Germline CDR1 is MRHNA and CDR2 is SNTAGT. The length of the CDR3 is 15 residues. V was shortened by 0 bases and J by 0 bases, with 7 bases between the two germline ends. The CDR3 here is CASSDSGGSTDTQYF. CDR3 DNA: TGTGCCAGCAGTGACTCCGGCGGGAGCACAGATACGCAGTATTTT.

This sequence joins TRBV27 and TRBJ1-2, with 10 bases identical to TRBD1. Trimming took 5 bases from V and 8 from J; bases not matched to a gene: 5. This CDR3 comprises 13 residues. The germline CDR1 and CDR2 sequences are MNHEY and SMNVEV (reference sequence). The CDR3 sequence is CASSRQGAWGYTF. The CDR3 DNA sequence: TGTGCCAGCAGTCGACAGGGGGCATGGGGCTACACCTTC.

V and J are TRBV11-2 and TRBJ2-1, with 7 bases that match TRBD2. The CDR3 has 16 residues. CDR1 and CDR2 (germline): SGHAT, FQNNGV. V gave up 5 bases and J gave up 9 bases; unmatched junction bases: 16. CDR3: CASSNRLASFGGEQFF. The CDR3 bases are TGTGCCAGCAGCAATAGACTAGCCTCCTTTGGTGGTGAGCAGTTCTTC.

This chain connects TRBV11-2 to TRBJ1-1, with 8 positions matching TRBD1. The CDR3 sequence is 14 residues long. Germline CDR1 SGHAT, CDR2 FQNNGV. J was trimmed by 1 base and V by 6 bases; bases with no gene match: 4. The CDR3: CASSRDRGNTEAFF. The CDR3 region has the DNA TGTGCCAGCAGTCGTGACAGGGGGAACACTGAAGCTTTCTTT.

This sequence joins TRBV19 and TRBJ2-3, with 7 bases matching TRBD1. Trimming at V came to 5 bases and at J to 4 bases, leaving 12 bases not matched to a gene. This CDR3 region has 16 residues. Germline V gene data show CDR1 as LNHDA and CDR2 as SQIVND (reference sequence). The CDR3 sequence: CASSLFDRAAADTQYF. The CDR3 DNA is TGTGCCAGTAGTTTATTCGACAGGGCGGCGGCAGATACGCAGTATTTT.

J is TRBJ2-1 and V is TRBV19, with 7 bases identical to TRBD2. CDR1 is LNHDA, CDR2 SQIVND, per germline (reference sequence). This CDR3 region has 15 residues. The ends lost 10 bases at V and 1 base at J; junction bases unmatched: 10. The CDR3 DNA sequence: TGTGCCACTGGGGGGAGGGAGTATTCCTACAATGAGCAGTTCTTC. Protein product: CATGGREYSYNEQFF. The variable domain in full, completed from reference TRBV19 and TRBJ2-1, reads DGGITQSPKYLFRKEGQNVTLSCEQNLNHDAMYWYRQDPGQGLRLIYYSQIVNDFQKGDIAEGYSVSREKKESFPLTVTSAQKNPTAFYLCATGGREYSYNEQFFGPGTRLTVL.

The chain joins TRBV30 to TRBJ2-7, with a weak D call TRBD2 (6 bases). Trimming took 2 bases from V and 3 from J, leaving 11 bases between them. CDR3 length equals 13 residues. Germline V gene data show CDR1 as GTSNPN and CDR2 as SVGIG (reference sequence). The CDR3, as DNA: TGTGCCTGGAGTAGGACTACCGTCTACGAGCAGTACTTC. Its protein is CAWSRTTVYEQYF.

CDR3 nucleotide sequence: TGTGCCAGCGGATTAGCGGGAGGGGATGAGCAGTTCTTC. Translation: CASGLAGGDEQFF. The J gene is TRBJ2-1, the V gene TRBV5-4, with TRBD2 matching 11 bases. The CDR3 has 13 amino acids. The J segment lost 8 bases and the V segment lost 7 bases, leaving 5 bases of the junction unmatched. Looked up from germline, CDR1 is SGHNT and CDR2 is YYREEE (reference sequence).

This clone has only one observation. The CDR3 region is CASSSGGDKAFF. The CDR3 DNA is TGCGCCAGCAGCTCTGGAGGCGACAAAGCTTTCTTT. The gene calls are TRBV5-1 and TRBJ1-1; D is unresolved. This CDR3 is built from 12 residues. V shed 3 bases and J shed 9 bases, with 12 bases lying between them. Looked up from germline, CDR1 is SGHRS and CDR2 is YFSETQ. The full variable domain, rest sourced from reference TRBV5-1 and TRBJ1-1, is KAGVTQTPRYLIKTRGQQVTLSCSPISGHRSVSWYQQTPGQGLQFLFEYFSETQRNKGNFPGRFSGRQFSNSRSEMNVSTLELGDSALYLCASSSGGDKAFFGQGTRLTVV.

This clone was recorded once. V is TRBV4-2 and J is TRBJ2-7; 7 bases are a match to TRBD2. The CDR3 consists of 15 residues. Trimming removed 0 bases from V and 4 bases from J; junction bases left unmatched: 6. CDR1 LGHNA and CDR2 YNFKEQ come from the germline V gene. CDR3 protein: CASSQDRTSWYEQYF. Written as DNA, the CDR3 is TGTGCCAGCAGCCAAGACAGGACTAGTTGGTACGAGCAGTACTTC.

The chain is built from TRBV5-1 and TRBJ1-4, with D unresolved. Germline CDR1 SGHRS, CDR2 YFSETQ. V lost 3 bases, J lost 5 bases, and 5 bases lay in between. The CDR3 sequence is 12 residues long. This chain's CDR3 is CASSSGNEKLFF. The CDR3 bases are TGCGCCAGCAGCTCAGGAAATGAAAAACTGTTTTTT.

The chain uses TRBV28 and TRBJ2-1; TRBD2 matches at 9 bases. The CDR3 spans 16 residues. Germline assignment: CDR1 MDHEN and CDR2 SYDVKM. V was clipped by 5 bases and J by 4 bases; unmatched bases: 9. CDR3 sequence (DNA): TGTGCCAGCAGTGTCGGGGGGACTAGCCAATACAATGAGCAGTTCTTC. Protein sequence: CASSVGGTSQYNEQFF.

The rearrangement uses TRBV6-1 and TRBJ2-6; the D is unclear. The V end lost 4 bases, the J end lost 1 base, and 11 bases lay between the germline ends. Germline V gives CDR1 MNHNS, CDR2 SASEGT. This CDR3 spans 16 amino acids. The CDR3 region is CASSAGGKSGANVLTF. CDR3 DNA: TGTGCCAGCAGTGCCGGCGGCAAATCTGGGGCCAACGTCCTGACTTTC.

This chain uses TRBV9 with TRBJ2-2; TRBD1 might be the D (5 bases). Germline CDR1 and CDR2: SGDLS and YYNGEE. The CDR3 covers 14 residues. V lost 2 bases and J lost 6, with 11 bases in between. The CDR3 loop is CASSVLQGPGELFF. CDR3 DNA: TGTGCCAGCAGCGTTCTTCAGGGTCCCGGGGAGCTGTTTTTT.

The chain combines TRBV7-9 with TRBJ2-1, with TRBD2 identical over 11 bases. The CDR3 length is 20 residues. With 5 bases clipped from V and 3 bases from J, the junction kept 18 bases outside the gene matches. The germline V gene has CDR1 SEHNR and CDR2 FQNEAQ (reference sequence). Here the CDR3 DNA reads TGTGCCAGCAGCATCCTTCCGGGACTAGCGGCTCTTATTGACTACAATGAGCAGTTCTTC. Translation: CASSILPGLAALIDYNEQFF.

The rearrangement uses TRBV18 and TRBJ2-3; possibly TRBD1 for D (5 bases). Germline CDR1 reads KGHSH; CDR2 reads LQKENI. Trimming left V 7 bases short and J 5 bases short, with 13 bases between. CDR3 length equals 13 residues. The CDR3 bases are TGTGCCAGCTTTGAAGCAGGGCTAGATACGCAGTATTTT. It yields the protein CASFEAGLDTQYF.

The J gene is TRBJ2-1, the V gene TRBV10-3, with D perhaps matching TRBD2 (5 bases). This CDR3 is built from 17 residues. The germline CDR1 and CDR2 sequences are ENHRY and SYGVKD. Trimming stripped 3 bases from V and 0 bases from J, with 15 bases between. CDR3 amino acids: CAISEAQDLSSYNEQFF. The CDR3 nucleotides read TGTGCCATCAGTGAAGCTCAGGACTTGAGCTCCTACAATGAGCAGTTCTTC.